The sequence of this TCR beta chain was determined in a study of T cell responses to AZD1222 COVID-19 vaccine. TCRdb keeps only in-frame clones here, not all; method: immunoSEQ multiplex PCR. Of about 120,000 clones detected, around 91% appear once; the ten largest clones hold approximately 3.1%. Note on this clone: Its antigen is undetermined.

The study, taken as a whole, reports: Donors were mostly white British, more females; clonal diversity possibly underestimated. Only a handful of people who got AZD1222 tested seropositive at baseline. In the spike-specific TCR repertoire, nearly half reportedly target unmutated variant regions. Repertoire samples came only from after the peak T cell response.

V shed 7 bases and J shed 2 bases, with 24 bases lying between them. This CDR3 contains 17 residues. The V gene is TRBV5-3, the J gene TRBJ1-2; TRBD1 might be the D (6 bases). TRBV5-3 is an open reading frame whose function is uncertain. Specimen: peripheral blood, collected on day 0 of AZD1222 vaccination. The receptor comes from an adult in good health. As DNA, the CDR3 is TGTGCCAGATGGAGGGTGGGGGCGTCTTCCTCCAACTATGGCTACACCTTC. Translated, it gives CARWRVGASSSNYGYTF.